These 21 T cell receptor beta chains came from one sample sequenced in a study of cytomegalovirus exposure and HLA in healthy donors. In the PCR, 60 Vbeta and 13 Jbeta primers were used. The data were produced by immunoSEQ multiplex PCR, yet TCRdb's version contains in-frame clones alone and is incomplete. The repertoire consists of about 160,000 clones, with about four fifths occurring once and the leading ten covering about 4.3%. Sample: PBMCs. These receptor sequences come from a man aged 25-45 years in good health and CMV-seronegative.

This clone was found a few times. This chain joins TRBV5-8 and TRBJ2-1; 7 bases align to TRBD1. The CDR3 runs 15 residues. Germline V CDR1 and CDR2: SGHTS, YDEGEE. V was pared by 5 bases and J by 4 bases, with 9 bases of the junction left unmatched. The CDR3 is CASSPRGSRYNEQFF. The CDR3 DNA follows: TGTGCCAGCAGTCCCAGGGGGTCAAGGTACAATGAGCAGTTCTTC.

This clone was seen a handful of times. Germline is not matched at one junction end, which may reflect a read error. The V call is TRBV7-9, the J call TRBJ2-7, with D possibly being TRBD2 (6 bases). The germline gives CDR1 SEHNR, CDR2 FQNEAQ (reference sequence). This CDR3 spans 15 amino acids. This chain's CDR3 is CSSSPSQGLSYEQYF. Written as DNA, the CDR3 is TGTTCCAGCAGCCCATCCCAGGGACTCTCCTACGAGCAGTACTTC. The full variable domain, with the rest looked up from reference TRBV7-9 and TRBJ2-7, is DTGVSQNPRHKITKRGQNVTFRCDPISEHNRLYWYRQTLGQGPEFLTYFQNEAQLEKSRLLSDRFSAERPKGSFSTLEIQRTEQGDSAMYLCSSSPSQGLSYEQYFGPGTRLTVT.

The chain uses TRBV9 and TRBJ2-1, with TRBD2 matching 7 bases. The CDR3 covers 16 residues. Germline V gives CDR1 SGDLS, CDR2 YYNGEE. With V trimmed by 0 bases and J by 4 bases, 7 bases remained unmatched. The CDR3 DNA follows: TGTGCCAGCAGCGTAGGGGGTGAGCGGGGATACAATGAGCAGTTCTTC. This encodes CASSVGGERGYNEQFF.

This clone has just a few counts. This chain uses TRBV6-5 with TRBJ2-5; TRBD2 aligns across 7 bases. V lost 8 bases and J lost 5; bases outside the gene matches: 2. Germline-derived CDR1 and CDR2 are MNHEY and SVGAGI. The CDR3 loop spans 11 amino acids. The CDR3 region is CASGGEETQYF. In DNA, the CDR3 is TGTGCCAGCGGGGGGGAGGAGACCCAGTACTTC.

This CDR3 is CASQGGKGLANYGYTF. CDR3 coding DNA: TGTGCCAGTCAAGGGGGCAAGGGACTGGCTAACTATGGCTACACCTTC. The chain recombines TRBV27 with TRBJ1-2, with 7 bases matching TRBD1. Unmatched junction bases numbered 13, after V lost 9 bases and J lost 0 bases. CDR1 and CDR2 from the germline V gene are MNHEY and SMNVEV (reference sequence). CDR3 length equals 16 residues.

The chain joins TRBV5-4 to TRBJ2-7; TRBD1 matches 11 bases. This CDR3 contains 16 residues. Germline V lookup: CDR1 SGHNT, CDR2 YYREEE (reference sequence). V dropped 3 bases and J dropped 6; count of bases not matched to a gene: 11. The CDR3 is CASSSRAGTGGIEQYF. The CDR3 nucleotides are TGTGCCAGCAGCTCTCGTGCCGGGACAGGGGGTATCGAGCAGTACTTC.

The chain joins TRBV23-1 to TRBJ2-3; 7 bases align to TRBD2. TRBV23-1 is annotated as an ORF whose role is uncertain. With 7 bases clipped from V and 4 bases from J, the junction kept 8 bases outside the gene matches. The CDR3 consists of 14 residues. The CDR3 region has the DNA TGCGCCAGCACCCACGTTCGGGGGGCAGATACGCAGTATTTT. Translation: CASTHVRGADTQYF.

The V and J genes are TRBV4-1 and TRBJ2-3; D is undetermined. This CDR3 contains 15 residues. Trimming shortened V by 5 bases and J by 2 bases, and 14 bases separated the two germline ends. CDR1 is MGHRA, CDR2 YSYEKL, per germline. The CDR3 here is CASSSRGGVTDTQYF. The CDR3 nucleotides are TGCGCCAGCAGCTCCCGTGGCGGCGTCACAGATACGCAGTATTTT.

This clone was seen just once. A junction end diverges from the germline sequence, so it may reflect a read error. The rearrangement joins TRBV6-1 to TRBJ2-7; perhaps TRBD2 as D (6 bases). This CDR3 is built from 16 residues. Per the germline V gene, CDR1 is MNHNS and CDR2 is SASEGT. CDR3 loop: CAGSEDSGTPTYEQYF. As DNA, the CDR3 is TGTGCCGGCAGTGAAGATTCTGGGACTCCCACCTACGAGCAGTACTTC.

The rearrangement joins TRBV5-1 to TRBJ2-3; D is perhaps TRBD1 (5 bases). Germline loops: CDR1 SGHRS, CDR2 YFSETQ. The CDR3 sequence is 13 residues long. V was cut by 2 bases and J by 4 bases, with 8 bases left in between. CDR3 region: CASSFQGADTQYF. The CDR3 nucleotides are TGCGCCAGCAGCTTCCAGGGTGCAGATACGCAGTATTTT.

This clone has only a few counts. This sequence joins TRBV9 and TRBJ2-2, with TRBD2 identical over 10 bases. The junction had 13 bases not matched to a gene; V was cut back by 0 bases and J by 14 bases. In germline, CDR1 is SGDLS, CDR2 YYNGEE. The length of the CDR3 is 16 residues. In nucleotides, the CDR3 is TGTGCCAGCAGCGTAGCAACTAGCGGGAAATTAGATGGTCTGTTTTTT. Amino acids: CASSVATSGKLDGLFF.

To note about this clone: Other nucleotide sequences from this sample produce the same CDR3. The chain employs TRBV7-9 and TRBJ1-6, with 8 bases aligning to TRBD1. In germline, CDR1 is SEHNR, CDR2 FQNEAQ (reference sequence). There are 15 residues in the CDR3. V gave up 5 bases and J gave up 5 bases; unmatched junction bases: 5. CDR3 bases: TGTGCCAGCAGCCTAACGACAGGGGATAATTCACCCCTCCACTTT. This sequence encodes CASSLTTGDNSPLHF. Combining the CDR3 with reference TRBV7-9 and TRBJ1-6 gives the whole variable domain DTGVSQNPRHKITKRGQNVTFRCDPISEHNRLYWYRQTLGQGPEFLTYFQNEAQLEKSRLLSDRFSAERPKGSFSTLEIQRTEQGDSAMYLCASSLTTGDNSPLHFGNGTRLTVT.

This clone appeared once. The genes are TRBV27 and TRBJ2-5; possibly TRBD2 for D (5 bases). The DNA end lines up better with TRBJ2-7; the J call may be wrong. Per germline, CDR1 MNHEY and CDR2 SMNVEV (reference sequence). CDR3 length: 15 amino acids. The CDR3 spells CASSLTTSPYYEQYF. The CDR3, as DNA: TGTGCCAGCAGTTTGACTACATCTCCTTACTACGAGCAGTACTTC.

This clone has a single count. The V and J genes are TRBV30 and TRBJ1-5; TRBD1 matches at 8 bases. Germline V gene lookup returns CDR1 GTSNPN and CDR2 SVGIG (reference sequence). There are 13 residues in the CDR3. The ends lost 5 bases at V and 3 bases at J; junction bases unmatched: 3. In nucleotides, the CDR3 is TGTGCCTGGGGACAGGGTGACAATCAGCCCCAGCATTTT. It translates to CAWGQGDNQPQHF.

The chain couples TRBV27 to TRBJ2-7; D perhaps matches TRBD2 (7 bases). V was pared by 4 bases and J by 4 bases, with 17 bases between. This CDR3 is built from 15 residues. Germline V gene data show CDR1 as MNHEY and CDR2 as SMNVEV (reference sequence). CDR3 sequence reads: CASSSGGAWMYEQYF. The CDR3 nucleotides read TGTGCCAGCAGTTCTGGGGGGGCTTGGATGTACGAGCAGTACTTC.

The gene calls are TRBV19 and TRBJ1-1; 7 nucleotides line up with TRBD1. Losses at the gene ends were 4 bases for V and 7 bases for J; bases not matched to a gene: 6. This CDR3 is built from 13 residues. Germline-derived CDR1 and CDR2 are LNHDA and SQIVND (reference sequence). CDR3 amino acids: CASSTGQWVEAFF. The CDR3 region has the DNA TGTGCCAGTAGTACGGGACAGTGGGTTGAAGCTTTCTTT.

This clone was counted only a few times. The chain couples TRBV19 to TRBJ2-1; 11 bases align to TRBD1. CDR3 size: 17 residues. Unmatched junction bases numbered 4, after V lost 0 bases and J lost 3 bases. Germline CDR1 LNHDA, CDR2 SQIVND (reference sequence). In DNA form, the CDR3 reads TGTGCCAGTAGTATAGACGGGACAGGGGGAATCTACAATGAGCAGTTCTTC. Translation gives CASSIDGTGGIYNEQFF.

CDR3 region: CASSQWEGVTEAFF. The CDR3 nucleotides read TGCGCCAGCAGCCAGTGGGAGGGGGTTACTGAAGCTTTCTTT. The V gene is TRBV4-1, the J gene TRBJ1-1; D may be TRBD1 (6 bases). Looked up from germline, CDR1 is MGHRA and CDR2 is YSYEKL. Trimming pared 3 bases from V and 5 bases from J, leaving 13 bases between. The CDR3 contains 14 residues.

The chain recombines TRBV11-2 with TRBJ1-1, with 8 bases matching TRBD1. The CDR3 loop spans 14 amino acids. Per germline, CDR1 SGHAT and CDR2 FQNNGV. Germline trimming cut 6 bases from V and 4 bases from J; bases unmatched to any gene: 7. The CDR3 here is CASSYTGGFTEAFF. CDR3 nucleotides: TGTGCCAGCAGTTACACAGGGGGATTCACTGAAGCTTTCTTT.

The CDR3 sequence: CASSLGAGRLLTDTQYF. The CDR3 DNA is TGTGCCAGCAGTCTGGGTGCCGGGAGACTCCTCACAGATACGCAGTATTTT. The V and J genes are TRBV2 and TRBJ2-3, with a weak D call TRBD2 (6 bases). The V end lost 5 bases, the J end lost 2 bases, and 20 bases lay between the germline ends. CDR3 size: 17 residues. Per the germline V gene, CDR1 is SNHLY and CDR2 is FYNNEI.

V gene TRBV4-1 combines with J gene TRBJ2-1, with 10 bases fitting TRBD1. CDR1 and CDR2 (germline): MGHRA, YSYEKL. V dropped 0 bases and J dropped 7; count of bases not matched to a gene: 12. The CDR3 length is 18 residues. The CDR3 DNA sequence: TGCGCCAGCAGCCAAGATGGGTTCGGGACAGGGGTGGTGAATGAGCAGTTCTTC. As protein: CASSQDGFGTGVVNEQFF.